These T cell receptor beta chains were read from a single sample in a study of T cells in Graves' hyperthyroidism and ophthalmopathy. A single record per CDR3 protein comes from TCRdb applying MiXCR to the multiplex PCR reads. Here the sample spans 600,000 to 850,000 distinct CDR3 sequences, over 15% being singletons. The material sequenced was blood. All receptors come from a woman aged 45-65 years with Graves' hyperthyroidism that later progressed to Graves' ophthalmopathy. The CDR3 runs from the conserved cysteine through the conserved F or W. A D gene is named only where the DNA matches it firmly. Size is stated for part of the rows, as once, few or many counts, or as a class when the clone is expanded.

CDR3 protein: CSVSLAGGWNEQFF
clone size: few
J gene: TRBJ2-1
V gene: TRBV29-1
D gene: TRBD2

CDR3 protein: CASSLSATGFHEQYF
clone size: NA
J gene: TRBJ2-7
V gene: TRBV27
D gene: TRBD1

CDR3 protein: CASSEWLSGGGDTEAFF
clone size: NA
J gene: TRBJ1-1
V gene: TRBV25-1
D gene: NA

CDR3 protein: CASNGGGPGNTIYF
clone size: NA
J gene: TRBJ1-3
V gene: TRBV7-9
D gene: NA

CDR3 protein: CASSAGTGANVLTF
clone size: NA
J gene: TRBJ2-6
V gene: TRBV6-1
D gene: NA

CDR3 protein: CASSQGGGNIQYF
clone size: many
J gene: TRBJ2-4
V gene: TRBV2
D gene: NA

CDR3 protein: CASSYVTWTDGSYEQYF
clone size: once
J gene: TRBJ2-7
V gene: TRBV6-2/TRBV6-3
D gene: NA

CDR3 protein: CASSSRKGRSSYNSPLHF
clone size: few
J gene: TRBJ1-6
V gene: TRBV11-1
D gene: NA

CDR3 protein: CASRPTDTGELFF
clone size: few
J gene: TRBJ2-2
V gene: TRBV6-1
D gene: NA

CDR3 protein: CSARPLAFGAENTQYF
clone size: NA
J gene: TRBJ2-3
V gene: TRBV20-1
D gene: NA

CDR3 protein: CASKTGLVGTEAFF
clone size: NA
J gene: TRBJ1-1
V gene: TRBV19
D gene: TRBD1

CDR3 protein: CASSWTVVNQPQHF
clone size: few
J gene: TRBJ1-5
V gene: TRBV12-3/TRBV12-4
D gene: NA

CDR3 protein: CASSLATGAGEKLFF
clone size: NA
J gene: TRBJ1-4
V gene: TRBV7-9
D gene: NA

CDR3 protein: CSAGPGGSETQYF
clone size: NA
J gene: TRBJ2-5
V gene: TRBV20-1
D gene: NA

CDR3 protein: CASSLSGEYGYTF
clone size: many
J gene: TRBJ1-2
V gene: TRBV27
D gene: NA

CDR3 protein: CSAPEEVNYGYTF
clone size: NA
J gene: TRBJ1-2
V gene: TRBV20-1
D gene: NA